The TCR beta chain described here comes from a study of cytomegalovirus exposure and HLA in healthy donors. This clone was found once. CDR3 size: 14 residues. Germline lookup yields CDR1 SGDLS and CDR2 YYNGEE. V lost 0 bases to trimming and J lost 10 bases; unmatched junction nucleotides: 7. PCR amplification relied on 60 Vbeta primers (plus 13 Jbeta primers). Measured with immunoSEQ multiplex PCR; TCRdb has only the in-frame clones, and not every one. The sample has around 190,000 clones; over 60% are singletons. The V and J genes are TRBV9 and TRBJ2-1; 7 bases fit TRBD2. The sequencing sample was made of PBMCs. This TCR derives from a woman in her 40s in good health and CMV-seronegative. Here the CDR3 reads CASSVAGETSEQFF. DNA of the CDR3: TGTGCCAGCAGCGTAGCGGGGGAGACTAGCGAGCAGTTCTTC.